The 6 T cell receptor beta chains given below trace back to one sample, sequenced in a study of OX40 agonist ivuxolimab in advanced cancers. Libraries were prepared through the immunoSEQ multiplex PCR assay. This immuneACCESS table, as held by TCRdb, lists in-frame sequences with V and J called but not all clones. Of the missing ones, under half trace to an unresolved V gene in checked studies; the others have no known cause. Across this sample there are about 82,000 clones, with about nine tenths seen only once. The ten largest clones take up over 0.6% of the sample. Source: CD4+ or CD8+ T cells sorted from blood, taken in a trial of the OX40 agonist ivuxolimab. Receptors originate from an adult with an advanced solid tumor such as melanoma, head and neck, liver or kidney cancer.

In this sample, this clone turned up once. CDR3 protein: CASSPAGVGSPLHF. CDR3 DNA sequence: TGCGCCAGCAGCCCCGCGGGGGTGGGTTCACCCCTCCACTTT. This chain uses TRBV5-1 with TRBJ1-6; D may be TRBD1 (5 bases). The V gene lost 4 bases and the J gene lost 9 bases, with 14 bases spanning the gap. Germline-derived CDR1 and CDR2 are SGHRS and YFSETQ. The CDR3 length is 14 residues.

Concerning this clone: A junction boundary mismatches the germline segment, possibly from a read error. The chain is built from TRBV11-2 and TRBJ1-1; TRBD1 matches at 7 bases. The germline CDR1 and CDR2 sequences are SGHAT and FQNNGV. CDR3 size: 13 residues. CDR3 amino acids: CASSSQDRTPLRF. The CDR3 DNA follows: TGTGCCAGCAGCTCTCAGGACAGGACCCCCTTAAGGTTT. The complete variable domain, with remaining parts taken from reference TRBV11-2 and TRBJ1-1, reads EAGVAQSPRYKIIEKRQSVAFWCNPISGHATLYWYQQILGQGPKLLIQFQNNGVVDDSQLPKDRFSAERLKGVDSTLKIQPAKLEDSAVYLCASSSQDRTPLRFGQGTRLTVV.

This clone has just one count. The chain couples TRBV5-6 to TRBJ1-5, with unresolved D. The germline V gene encodes CDR1 SGHDT and CDR2 YYEEEE. Trimming took 4 bases from V and 0 from J, leaving 5 bases between them. CDR3 length equals 13 residues. For the CDR3, the DNA is TGTGCCAGCAGCACATATAGCAATCAGCCCCAGCATTTT. Translated, it gives CASSTYSNQPQHF.

The genes are TRBV6-1 and TRBJ1-2; 9 bases align to TRBD1. The CDR3 covers 13 residues. Germline trimming cut 5 bases from V and 5 bases from J; bases unmatched to any gene: 3. Germline CDR1 is MNHNS and CDR2 is SASEGT. CDR3: CASSQGTGYGYTF. The CDR3 nucleotides are TGTGCCAGCAGTCAAGGGACAGGGTATGGCTACACCTTC.

This chain links TRBV6-1 with TRBJ1-1; no reliable D call. CDR1 and CDR2 from the germline V gene are MNHNS and SASEGT. The CDR3 sequence is 15 residues long. Deletions cut 5 bases from V and 1 base from J, with 14 bases between. The DNA of the CDR3 is TGTGCCAGCAGTACTTACACCCGGGGGAACACTGAAGCTTTCTTT. This codes for CASSTYTRGNTEAFF.

J is TRBJ1-3 and V is TRBV25-1, with D perhaps TRBD1 (6 bases). Trimming removed 4 bases from V and 0 bases from J, with 13 bases in between. CDR1 and CDR2 (germline): MGHDK, SYGVNS. This CDR3 comprises 16 residues. CDR3 region: CASSAPRDNSGNTIYF. CDR3 nucleotides: TGTGCCAGCAGTGCACCAAGGGACAACTCTGGAAACACCATATATTTT. Using reference TRBV25-1 and TRBJ1-3 for the parts outside the CDR3, the full variable domain is EADIYQTPRYLVIGTGKKITLECSQTMGHDKMYWYQQDPGMELHLIHYSYGVNSTEKGDLSSESTVSRIRTEHFPLTLESARPSHTSQYLCASSAPRDNSGNTIYFGEGSWLTVV.